The clone carrying this T cell receptor beta chain occurred once. What it recognizes is unknown. The assay was carried out at the deep level. Clones were read by immunoSEQ multiplex PCR, and TCRdb kept only the in-frame ones, dropping some. The repertoire holds more than 1.2 million clones, with 98% to 99% as singletons. The sample belongs to a study of shared clonotypes between healthy human individuals. Study-level results: Sequencing of the sorted subsets was shown by rarefaction to be incomplete despite large depth. Around 5% of naive CD4 clonotypes were common to a few donors.

Donors comprised only Caucasian adults living in Nashville, Tennessee. This TCR was sampled from a man aged 25-45 years in good health. The sample was naive CD4+ T cells sorted from blood. Described subset: CD45RA+ positively selected.

CDR3 in amino acids: CASSFSGVPYEQYF. The CDR3 DNA sequence: TGTGCCAGCAGTTTTAGCGGGGTTCCCTACGAGCAGTACTTC. The chain is built from TRBV27 and TRBJ2-7; 8 nucleotides line up with TRBD2. The germline CDR1 and CDR2 sequences are MNHEY and SMNVEV (reference sequence). Trimming cost V 3 bases and J 2 bases; bases outside gene matches: 3. CDR3 length: 14 amino acids.